This T cell receptor beta chain was retrieved from a study of blood T cell repertoires in COVID-19. Study context: Sample material is recorded as cDNA or gDNA derived from T cells, B-cell-depleted T cells, or PBMCs.

In germline, CDR1 is SGHNT, CDR2 YENEEA. The V and J ends lost 5 bases and 2 bases, in that order; junction bases with no gene match: 5. The CDR3 is made up of 16 amino acids. As handled by the study authors: By means of reference gene primer amplification, nucleated cell counts were estimated. Generated by immunoSEQ multiplex PCR, the TCRdb table keeps only in-frame clones and is missing some. D and trimming come from the DNA, and the V and J calls and clone size come from that table. This sample has tens of thousands of clones, with around nine tenths found just once. This clonotype was sampled from a man aged 65-85 years with acute or convalescent COVID-19. The chain has TRBV11-3 and TRBJ2-1; 11 bases fit TRBD2. Sequencing input: peripheral blood. The CDR3 here is CASSRGTSGAYNEQFF. The CDR3 bases are TGTGCCAGCAGCCGGGGGACTAGCGGCGCCTACAATGAGCAGTTCTTC.